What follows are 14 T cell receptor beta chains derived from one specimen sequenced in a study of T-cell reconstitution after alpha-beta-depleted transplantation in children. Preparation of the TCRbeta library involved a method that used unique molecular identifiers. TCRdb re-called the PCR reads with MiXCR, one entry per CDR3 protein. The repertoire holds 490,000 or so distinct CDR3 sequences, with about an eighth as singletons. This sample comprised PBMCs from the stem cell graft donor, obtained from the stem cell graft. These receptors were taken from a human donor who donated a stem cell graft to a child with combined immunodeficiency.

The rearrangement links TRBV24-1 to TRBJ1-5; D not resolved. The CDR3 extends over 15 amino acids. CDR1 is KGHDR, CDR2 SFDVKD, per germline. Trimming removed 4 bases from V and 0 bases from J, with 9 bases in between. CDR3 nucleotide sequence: TGTGCCACCAGTGAGAACAGCTATAGCAATCAGCCCCAGCATTTT. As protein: CATSENSYSNQPQHF.

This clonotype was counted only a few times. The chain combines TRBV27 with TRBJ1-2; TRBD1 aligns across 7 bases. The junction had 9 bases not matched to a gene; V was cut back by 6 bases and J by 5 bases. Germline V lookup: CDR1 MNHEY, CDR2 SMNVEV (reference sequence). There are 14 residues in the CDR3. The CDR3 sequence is CASSWTGGLYGYTF. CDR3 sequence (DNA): TGTGCCAGCAGCTGGACAGGCGGTCTTTATGGCTACACCTTC.

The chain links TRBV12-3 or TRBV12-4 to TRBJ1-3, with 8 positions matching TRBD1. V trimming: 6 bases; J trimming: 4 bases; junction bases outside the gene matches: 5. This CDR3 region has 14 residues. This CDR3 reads CASRDRDEGNTIYF. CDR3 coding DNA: TGTGCCAGCAGGGACAGGGATGAGGGAAACACCATATATTTT.

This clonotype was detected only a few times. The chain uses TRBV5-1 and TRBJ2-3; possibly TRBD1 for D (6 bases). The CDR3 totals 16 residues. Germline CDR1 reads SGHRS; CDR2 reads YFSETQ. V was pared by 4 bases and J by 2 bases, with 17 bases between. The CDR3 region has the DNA TGCGCCAGCAGCCTGTGGGCGGACAGACCCACAGATACGCAGTATTTT. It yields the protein CASSLWADRPTDTQYF.

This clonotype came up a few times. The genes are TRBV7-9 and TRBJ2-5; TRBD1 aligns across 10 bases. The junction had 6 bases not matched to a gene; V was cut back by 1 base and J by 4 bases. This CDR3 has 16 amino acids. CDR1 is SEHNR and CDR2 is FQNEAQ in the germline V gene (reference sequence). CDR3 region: CASSLGGQGTRETQYF. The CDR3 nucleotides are TGTGCCAGCAGCTTAGGGGGACAGGGGACAAGAGAGACCCAGTACTTC.

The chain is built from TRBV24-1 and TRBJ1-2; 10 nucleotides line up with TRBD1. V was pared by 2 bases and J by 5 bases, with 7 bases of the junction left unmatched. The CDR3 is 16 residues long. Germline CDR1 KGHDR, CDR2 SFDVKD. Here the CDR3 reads CATSDSPDRGGYGYTF. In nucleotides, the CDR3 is TGTGCCACCAGTGATTCTCCGGACAGGGGGGGATATGGCTACACCTTC.

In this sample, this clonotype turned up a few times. The CDR3 DNA sequence: TGTGCCTGGAGTGTACCAAATTCACCCCTCCACTTT. Translation: CAWSVPNSPLHF. This sequence joins TRBV30 and TRBJ1-6; no clear D. Germline CDR1 and CDR2: GTSNPN and SVGIG (reference sequence). The CDR3 is made up of 12 amino acids. Trimming took off 0 bases at V and 7 bases at J, with 4 bases between the two ends.

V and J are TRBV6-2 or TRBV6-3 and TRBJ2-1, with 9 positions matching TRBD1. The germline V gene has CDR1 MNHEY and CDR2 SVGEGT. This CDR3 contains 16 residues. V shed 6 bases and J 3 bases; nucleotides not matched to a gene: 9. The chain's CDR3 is CASRMMRDRDYNEQFF. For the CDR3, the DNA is TGTGCCAGCAGGATGATGAGGGACAGGGACTACAATGAGCAGTTCTTC.

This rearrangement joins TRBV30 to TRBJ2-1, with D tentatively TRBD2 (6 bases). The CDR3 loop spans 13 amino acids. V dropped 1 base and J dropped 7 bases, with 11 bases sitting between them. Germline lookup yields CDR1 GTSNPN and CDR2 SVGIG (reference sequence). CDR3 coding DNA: TGTGCCTGGAGTGCCGGGAGTGTTAATGAGCAGTTCTTC. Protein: CAWSAGSVNEQFF. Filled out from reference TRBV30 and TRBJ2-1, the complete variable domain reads SQTIHQWPATLVQPVGSPLSLECTVEGTSNPNLYWYRQAAGRGLQLLFYSVGIGQISSEVPQNLSASRPQDRQFILSSKKLLLSDSGFYLCAWSAGSVNEQFFGPGTRLTVL.

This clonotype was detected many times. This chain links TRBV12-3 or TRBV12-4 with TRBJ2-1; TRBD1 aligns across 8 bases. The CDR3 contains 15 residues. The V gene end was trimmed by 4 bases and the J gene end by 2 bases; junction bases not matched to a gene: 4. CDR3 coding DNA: TGTGCCAGCAGTTACGGACAGGGAACCTACAATGAGCAGTTCTTC. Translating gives CASSYGQGTYNEQFF.

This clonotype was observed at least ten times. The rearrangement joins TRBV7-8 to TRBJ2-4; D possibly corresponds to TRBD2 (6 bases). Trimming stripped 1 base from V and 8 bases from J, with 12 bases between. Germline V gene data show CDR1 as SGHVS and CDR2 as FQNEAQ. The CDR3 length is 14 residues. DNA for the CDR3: TGTGCCAGCAGCTTAGGCGGAGGGTGGGACATTCAGTACTTC. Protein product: CASSLGGGWDIQYF.

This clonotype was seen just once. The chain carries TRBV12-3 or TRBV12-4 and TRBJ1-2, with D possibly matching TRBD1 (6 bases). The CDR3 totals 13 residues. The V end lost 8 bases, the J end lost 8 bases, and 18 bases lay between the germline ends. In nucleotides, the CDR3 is TGTGCCAGCCCCGAACAGGGTCGAGGGGGCTACACCTTC. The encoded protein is CASPEQGRGGYTF.

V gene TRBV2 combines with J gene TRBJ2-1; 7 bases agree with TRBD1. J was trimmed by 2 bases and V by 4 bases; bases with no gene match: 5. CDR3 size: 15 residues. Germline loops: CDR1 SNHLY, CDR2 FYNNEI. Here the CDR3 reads CASSVTTGTYNEQFF. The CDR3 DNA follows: TGTGCCAGCAGTGTTACGACAGGGACCTACAATGAGCAGTTCTTC.

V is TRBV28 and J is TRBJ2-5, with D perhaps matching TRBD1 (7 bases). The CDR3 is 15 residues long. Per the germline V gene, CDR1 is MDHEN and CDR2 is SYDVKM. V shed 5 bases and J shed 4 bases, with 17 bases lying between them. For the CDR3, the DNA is TGTGCCAGCAGTAGATACCAGGGGGGCGGAGAGACCCAGTACTTC. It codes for CASSRYQGGGETQYF.